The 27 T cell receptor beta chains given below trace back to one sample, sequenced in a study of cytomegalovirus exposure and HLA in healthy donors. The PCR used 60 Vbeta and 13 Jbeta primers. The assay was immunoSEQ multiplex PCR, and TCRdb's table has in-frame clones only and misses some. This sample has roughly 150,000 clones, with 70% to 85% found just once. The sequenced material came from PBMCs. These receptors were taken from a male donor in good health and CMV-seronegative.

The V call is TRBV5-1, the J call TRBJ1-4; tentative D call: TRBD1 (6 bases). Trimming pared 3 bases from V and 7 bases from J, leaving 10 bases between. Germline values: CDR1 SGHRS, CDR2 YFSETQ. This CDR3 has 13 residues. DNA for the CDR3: TGCGCCAGCAGCTCCCAGACAGGTGAAAAACTGTTTTTT. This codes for CASSSQTGEKLFF.

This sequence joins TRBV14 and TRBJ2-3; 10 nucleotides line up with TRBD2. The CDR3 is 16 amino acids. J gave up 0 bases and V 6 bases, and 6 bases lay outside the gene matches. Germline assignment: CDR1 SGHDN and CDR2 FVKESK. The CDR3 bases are TGTGCCAGCAGTCGTGAGCGGGGGGGAAGCACAGATACGCAGTATTTT. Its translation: CASSRERGGSTDTQYF.

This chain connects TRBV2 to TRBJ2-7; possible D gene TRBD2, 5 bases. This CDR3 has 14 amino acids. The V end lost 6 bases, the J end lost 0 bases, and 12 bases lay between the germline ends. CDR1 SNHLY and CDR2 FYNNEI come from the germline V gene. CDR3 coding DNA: TGTGCCAGCAGGGCAGACTACGCCTCCTACGAGCAGTACTTC. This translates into CASRADYASYEQYF.

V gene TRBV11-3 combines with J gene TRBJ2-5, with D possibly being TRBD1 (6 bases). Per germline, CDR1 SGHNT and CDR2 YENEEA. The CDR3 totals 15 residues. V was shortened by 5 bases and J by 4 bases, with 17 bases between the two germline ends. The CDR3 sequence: CASSQGTGERETQYF. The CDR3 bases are TGTGCCAGCAGCCAGGGGACCGGGGAGCGAGAGACCCAGTACTTC.

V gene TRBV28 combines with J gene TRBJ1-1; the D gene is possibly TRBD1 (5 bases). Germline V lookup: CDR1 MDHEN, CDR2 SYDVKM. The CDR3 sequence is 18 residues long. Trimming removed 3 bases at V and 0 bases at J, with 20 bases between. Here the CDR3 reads CASSLGLTGAAMNTEAFF. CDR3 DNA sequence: TGTGCCAGCAGTTTGGGCCTGACTGGGGCAGCGATGAACACTGAAGCTTTCTTT.

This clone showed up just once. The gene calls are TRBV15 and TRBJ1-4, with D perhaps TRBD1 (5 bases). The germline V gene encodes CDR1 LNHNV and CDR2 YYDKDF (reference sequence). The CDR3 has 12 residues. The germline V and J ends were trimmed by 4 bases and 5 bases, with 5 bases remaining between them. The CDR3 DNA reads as TGTGCCACCAGCACAGGGAATGAAAAACTGTTTTTT. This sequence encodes CATSTGNEKLFF.

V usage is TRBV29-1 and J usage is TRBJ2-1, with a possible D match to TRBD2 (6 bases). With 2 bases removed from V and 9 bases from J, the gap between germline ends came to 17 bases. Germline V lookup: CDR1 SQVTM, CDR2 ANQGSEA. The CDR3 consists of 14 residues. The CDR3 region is CSVESRTLGGEQFF. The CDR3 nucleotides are TGCAGCGTTGAAAGTAGGACCTTGGGAGGTGAGCAGTTCTTC.

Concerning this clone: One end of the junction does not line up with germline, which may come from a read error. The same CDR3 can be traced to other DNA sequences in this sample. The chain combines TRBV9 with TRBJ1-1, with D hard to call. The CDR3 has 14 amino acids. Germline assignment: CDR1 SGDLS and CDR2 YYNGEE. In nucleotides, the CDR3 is TGTGCTAGCAGCGTAGACATCATGAACACTGAAGCTTTCTTT. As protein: CASSVDIMNTEAFF.

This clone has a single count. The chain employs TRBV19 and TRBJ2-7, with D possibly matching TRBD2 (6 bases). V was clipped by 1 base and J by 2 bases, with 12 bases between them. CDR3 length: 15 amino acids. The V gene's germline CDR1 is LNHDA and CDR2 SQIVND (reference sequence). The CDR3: CASSIGGGGPYEQYF. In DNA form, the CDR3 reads TGTGCCAGTAGTATAGGTGGCGGAGGGCCCTACGAGCAGTACTTC.

This CDR3 reads CASSLGGGVGEQYF. CDR3 nucleotides: TGCGCCAGCAGCTTGGGCGGAGGGGTGGGCGAGCAGTACTTC. This chain links TRBV5-1 with TRBJ2-7; TRBD2 might be the D (6 bases). The V end lost 0 bases, the J end lost 6 bases, and 13 bases lay between the germline ends. Germline V lookup: CDR1 SGHRS, CDR2 YFSETQ. This CDR3 has 14 residues.

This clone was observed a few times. The CDR3 region has the DNA TGTGCCAGCAGCTTGGCCGGGACAGACTCAGAGACCCAGTACTTC. Translated: CASSLAGTDSETQYF. The genes are TRBV5-6 and TRBJ2-5, with TRBD1 matching 7 bases. The germline V gene has CDR1 SGHDT and CDR2 YYEEEE. CDR3 length: 15 residues. Unmatched junction bases numbered 6, after V lost 0 bases and J lost 4 bases.

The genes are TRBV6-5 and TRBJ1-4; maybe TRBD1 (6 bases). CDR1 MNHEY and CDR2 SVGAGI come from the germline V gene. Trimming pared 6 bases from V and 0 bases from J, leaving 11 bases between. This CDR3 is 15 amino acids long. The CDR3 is CASSSDSATNEKLFF. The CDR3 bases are TGTGCCAGCAGCTCGGACAGCGCAACTAATGAAAAACTGTTTTTT.

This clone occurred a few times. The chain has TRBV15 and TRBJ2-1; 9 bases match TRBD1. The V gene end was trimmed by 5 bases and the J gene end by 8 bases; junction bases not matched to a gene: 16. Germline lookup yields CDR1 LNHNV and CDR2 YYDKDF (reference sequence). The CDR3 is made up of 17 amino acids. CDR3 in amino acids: CATSGRTGALDSDEQFF. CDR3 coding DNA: TGTGCCACCAGCGGCCGGACAGGGGCTCTCGACTCGGATGAGCAGTTCTTC.

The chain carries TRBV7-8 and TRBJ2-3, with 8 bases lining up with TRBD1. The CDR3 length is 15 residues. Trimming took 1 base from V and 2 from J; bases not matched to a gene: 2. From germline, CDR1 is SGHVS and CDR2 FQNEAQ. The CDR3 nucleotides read TGTGCCAGCAGCTTAGGGACAGGGATCACAGATACGCAGTATTTT. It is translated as CASSLGTGITDTQYF.

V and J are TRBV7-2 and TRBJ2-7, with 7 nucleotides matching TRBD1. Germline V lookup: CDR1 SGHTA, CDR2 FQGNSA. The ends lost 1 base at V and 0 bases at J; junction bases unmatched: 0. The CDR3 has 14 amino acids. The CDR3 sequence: CASSLGDSSYEQYF. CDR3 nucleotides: TGTGCCAGCAGCTTAGGGGACAGCTCCTACGAGCAGTACTTC.

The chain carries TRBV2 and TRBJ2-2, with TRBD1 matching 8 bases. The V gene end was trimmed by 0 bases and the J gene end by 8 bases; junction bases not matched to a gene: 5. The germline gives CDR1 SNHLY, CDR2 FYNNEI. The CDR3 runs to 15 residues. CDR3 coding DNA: TGTGCCAGCAGTGAAGCTAGACAGGGGAGAGGGGAGCTGTTTTTT. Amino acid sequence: CASSEARQGRGELFF. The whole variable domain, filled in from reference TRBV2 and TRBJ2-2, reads EPEVTQTPSHQVTQMGQEVILRCVPISNHLYFYWYRQILGQKVEFLVSFYNNEISEKSEIFDDQFSVERPDGSNFTLKIRSTKLEDSAMYFCASSEARQGRGELFFGEGSRLTVL.

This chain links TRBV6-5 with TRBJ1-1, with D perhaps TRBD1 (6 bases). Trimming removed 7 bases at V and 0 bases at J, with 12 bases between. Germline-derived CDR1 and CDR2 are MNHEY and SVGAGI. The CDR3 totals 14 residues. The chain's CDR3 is CASIRDRLNTEAFF. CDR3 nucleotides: TGTGCCAGCATCAGAGACAGGCTGAACACTGAAGCTTTCTTT.

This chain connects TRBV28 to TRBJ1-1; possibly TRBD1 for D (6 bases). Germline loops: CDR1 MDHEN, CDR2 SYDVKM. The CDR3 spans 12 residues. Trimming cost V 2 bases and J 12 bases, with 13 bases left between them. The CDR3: CASSLINQGTFF. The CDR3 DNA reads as TGTGCCAGCAGTTTAATCAACCAGGGGACTTTCTTT.

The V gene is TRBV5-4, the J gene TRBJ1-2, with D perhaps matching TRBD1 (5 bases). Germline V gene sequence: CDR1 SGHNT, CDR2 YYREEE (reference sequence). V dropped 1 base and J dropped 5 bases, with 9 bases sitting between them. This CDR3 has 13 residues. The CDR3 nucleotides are TGTGCCAGCAGCTTGTCAGGGATGTATGGCTACACCTTC. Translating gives CASSLSGMYGYTF.

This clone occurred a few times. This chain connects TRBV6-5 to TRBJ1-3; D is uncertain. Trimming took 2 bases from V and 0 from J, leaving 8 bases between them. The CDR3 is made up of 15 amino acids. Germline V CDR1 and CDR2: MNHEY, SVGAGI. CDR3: CASSYGEGSGNTIYF. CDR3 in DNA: TGTGCCAGCAGTTACGGAGAGGGCTCTGGAAACACCATATATTTT.

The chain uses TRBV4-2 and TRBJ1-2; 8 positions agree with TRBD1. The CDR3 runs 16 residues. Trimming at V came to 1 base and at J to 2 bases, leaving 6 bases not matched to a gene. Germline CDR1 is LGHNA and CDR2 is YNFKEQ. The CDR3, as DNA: TGTGCCAGCAGCCAAGCCTCCCGGGACAGGAACTATGGCTACACCTTC. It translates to CASSQASRDRNYGYTF.

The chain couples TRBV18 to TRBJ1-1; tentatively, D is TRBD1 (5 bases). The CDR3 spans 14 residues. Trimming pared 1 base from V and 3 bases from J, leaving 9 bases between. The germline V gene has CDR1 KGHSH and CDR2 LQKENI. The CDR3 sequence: CASSPQQEHTEAFF. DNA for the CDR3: TGTGCCAGCTCACCACAACAGGAGCACACTGAAGCTTTCTTT.

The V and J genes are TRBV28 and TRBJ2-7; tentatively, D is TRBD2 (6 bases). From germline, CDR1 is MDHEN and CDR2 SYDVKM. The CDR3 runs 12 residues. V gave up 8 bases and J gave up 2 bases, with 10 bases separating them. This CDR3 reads CASRDSAYEQYF. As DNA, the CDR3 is TGTGCCAGCCGGGACTCGGCCTACGAGCAGTACTTC.

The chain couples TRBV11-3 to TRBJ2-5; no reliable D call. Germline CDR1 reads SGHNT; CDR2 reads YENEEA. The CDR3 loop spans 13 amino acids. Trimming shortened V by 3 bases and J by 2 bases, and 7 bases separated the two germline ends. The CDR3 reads CASSFRHQETQYF. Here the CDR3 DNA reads TGTGCCAGCAGCTTCAGGCATCAAGAGACCCAGTACTTC.

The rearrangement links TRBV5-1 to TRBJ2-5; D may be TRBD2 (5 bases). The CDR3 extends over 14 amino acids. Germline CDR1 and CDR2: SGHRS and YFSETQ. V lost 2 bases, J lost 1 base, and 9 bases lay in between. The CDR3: CASSLVEAQETQYF. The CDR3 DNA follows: TGCGCCAGCAGCTTAGTGGAGGCCCAAGAGACCCAGTACTTC.

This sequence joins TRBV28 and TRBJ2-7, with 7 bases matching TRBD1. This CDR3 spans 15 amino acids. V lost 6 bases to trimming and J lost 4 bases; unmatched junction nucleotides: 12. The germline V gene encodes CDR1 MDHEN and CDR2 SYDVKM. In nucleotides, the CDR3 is TGTGCCAGCAGCGGGCCCGAGACAGGGAGATACGAGCAGTACTTC. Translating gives CASSGPETGRYEQYF. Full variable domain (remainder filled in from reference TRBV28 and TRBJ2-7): DVKVTQSSRYLVKRTGEKVFLECVQDMDHENMFWYRQDPGLGLRLIYFSYDVKMKEKGDIPEGYSVSREKKERFSLILESASTNQTSMYLCASSGPETGRYEQYFGPGTRLTVT.

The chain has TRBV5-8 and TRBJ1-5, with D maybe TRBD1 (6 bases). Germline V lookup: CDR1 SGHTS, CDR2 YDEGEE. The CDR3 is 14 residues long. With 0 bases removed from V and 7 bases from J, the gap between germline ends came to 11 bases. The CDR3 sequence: CASSLGQGTQPQHF. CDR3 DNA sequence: TGTGCCAGCAGCTTGGGGCAGGGGACCCAGCCCCAGCATTTT.